The 15 T cell receptor beta chains given below trace back to one sample, sequenced in a study of blood T cell repertoires in COVID-19. The repertoire was sequenced with immunoSEQ multiplex PCR; TCRdb's copy has only in-frame clones and lacks some. Among about 350,000 clones listed, about 92% were seen once. Sequencing used peripheral blood. The receptor set was obtained from a woman in her fifties or sixties with COVID-19, enrolled during active disease.

The chain recombines TRBV7-9 with TRBJ2-3; no firm D call. The germline V and J ends were trimmed by 4 bases and 6 bases, with 14 bases remaining between them. Germline assignment: CDR1 SEHNR and CDR2 FQNEAQ (reference sequence). This CDR3 contains 14 residues. The CDR3 nucleotides are TGTGCCAGCAGCTCACCGGAAGAACAGGATACGCAGTATTTT. Translated: CASSSPEEQDTQYF.

The chain joins TRBV7-3 to TRBJ1-3; D is possibly TRBD1 (5 bases). The germline V gene encodes CDR1 SGHTA and CDR2 FQGTGA. V was clipped by 1 base and J by 0 bases, with 10 bases between them. The CDR3 consists of 16 residues. The CDR3 DNA sequence: TGTGCCAGCAGCTTAAATCGGCAGGGCTCTGGAAACACCATATATTTT. This codes for CASSLNRQGSGNTIYF.

V and J are TRBV29-1 and TRBJ2-5; TRBD2 agrees at 9 bases. The CDR3 is made up of 12 amino acids. V gave up 7 bases and J gave up 6 bases; unmatched junction bases: 6. Germline CDR1 is SQVTM and CDR2 is ANQGSEA. The chain's CDR3 is CSAGPSGKTQYF. In nucleotides, the CDR3 is TGCAGCGCTGGCCCTAGCGGGAAGACCCAGTACTTC.

This CDR3 reads CASSFWTGGSKTEAFF. The CDR3 coding sequence is TGTGCCAGCAGTTTCTGGACAGGGGGTTCCAAGACTGAAGCTTTCTTT. The gene calls are TRBV6-5 and TRBJ1-1; TRBD1 matches at 10 bases. CDR1 is MNHEY and CDR2 is SVGAGI in the germline V gene. J lost 5 bases, V lost 4 bases, and 10 bases had no gene match. The length of the CDR3 is 16 residues.

The chain has TRBV6-5 and TRBJ1-2; the D is unclear. CDR1 is MNHEY, CDR2 SVGAGI, per germline. CDR3 length: 13 residues. V lost 5 bases and J lost 4, with 11 bases in between. DNA for the CDR3: TGTGCCAGCAGTAACGGGGAGGTCTATGGCTACACCTTC. Translation gives CASSNGEVYGYTF.

CDR3 loop: CASWSRGASSYEQYF. For the CDR3, the DNA is TGTGCCAGCTGGAGCCGGGGGGCCAGCTCCTACGAGCAGTACTTC. The chain is built from TRBV28 and TRBJ2-7; a possible D gene is TRBD2 (7 bases). Germline V gene data show CDR1 as MDHEN and CDR2 as SYDVKM. Deletions cut 8 bases from V and 0 bases from J, with 17 bases between. CDR3 length: 15 residues.

The CDR3 bases are TGTGCCAGTAGTCCTCCAGGACAGTCCTATAATTCACCCCTCCACTTT. Translated: CASSPPGQSYNSPLHF. The V and J genes are TRBV19 and TRBJ1-6, with TRBD1 as a possible D gene (6 bases). Germline-derived CDR1 and CDR2 are LNHDA and SQIVND (reference sequence). The CDR3 sequence is 16 residues long. V dropped 5 bases and J dropped 1 base, with 12 bases sitting between them. The variable domain in full, with the rest retrieved from reference TRBV19 and TRBJ1-6, is DGGITQSPKYLFRKEGQNVTLSCEQNLNHDAMYWYRQDPGQGLRLIYYSQIVNDFQKGDIAEGYSVSREKKESFPLTVTSAQKNPTAFYLCASSPPGQSYNSPLHFGNGTRLTVT.

The rearrangement uses TRBV5-5 and TRBJ1-1, with D unresolved. Trimming removed 4 bases at V and 1 base at J, with 14 bases between. Germline V gene data show CDR1 as SGHKS and CDR2 as YYEKEE (reference sequence). The CDR3 extends over 15 amino acids. The CDR3 DNA is TGTGCCAGCAGCCTCAATCCTCGGGGGAACACTGAAGCTTTCTTT. Translation: CASSLNPRGNTEAFF.

The J gene is TRBJ2-1, the V gene TRBV20-1; D call uncertain. V was pared by 3 bases and J by 7 bases, with 4 bases between. The CDR3 loop spans 10 amino acids. The germline V gene encodes CDR1 DFQATT and CDR2 SNEGSKA (reference sequence). The CDR3 DNA sequence: TGCAGTGCTAGCCGGAATGAGCAGTTCTTC. Its protein product is CSASRNEQFF.

V and J are TRBV7-8 and TRBJ1-6; D uncertain. This CDR3 comprises 14 residues. V was shortened by 5 bases and J by 4 bases, with 9 bases between the two germline ends. The germline gives CDR1 SGHVS, CDR2 FQNEAQ. The CDR3 loop reads CASSRGSYNSPLHF. CDR3 DNA: TGTGCCAGCAGCCGAGGGAGTTATAATTCACCCCTCCACTTT.

This chain uses TRBV28 with TRBJ2-7; D is ambiguous. Germline V gives CDR1 MDHEN, CDR2 SYDVKM. The CDR3 covers 13 residues. V was cut by 8 bases and J by 5 bases, with 16 bases left in between. CDR3 region: CASQQSPLHEQYF. CDR3 nucleotide sequence: TGTGCCAGCCAACAGAGCCCCCTCCACGAGCAGTACTTC.

This sequence joins TRBV30 and TRBJ1-6; 8 bases are shared with TRBD1. With 0 bases clipped from V and 4 bases from J, the junction kept 20 bases outside the gene matches. Germline assignment: CDR1 GTSNPN and CDR2 SVGIG (reference sequence). CDR3 length: 21 amino acids. The CDR3 protein is CAWSVRTHRDRRKNYNSPLHF. The DNA of the CDR3 is TGTGCCTGGAGTGTACGTACACACCGGGACAGGCGGAAGAATTATAATTCACCCCTCCACTTT.

The chain links TRBV9 to TRBJ1-5; D perhaps matches TRBD1 (6 bases). Germline V lookup: CDR1 SGDLS, CDR2 YYNGEE. The CDR3 contains 17 residues. V lost 3 bases to trimming and J lost 3 bases, with 19 bases between them. CDR3 DNA sequence: TGTGCCAGCAGCGGACCGGCGGGGGCGTGGGACAATCAGCCCCAGCATTTT. Translation gives CASSGPAGAWDNQPQHF. Filled out from reference TRBV9 and TRBJ1-5, the complete variable domain reads DSGVTQTPKHLITATGQRVTLRCSPRSGDLSVYWYQQSLDQGLQFLIQYYNGEERAKGNILERFSAQQFPDLHSELNLSSLELGDSALYFCASSGPAGAWDNQPQHFGDGTRLSIL.

The J gene is TRBJ2-7, the V gene TRBV20-1; possibly TRBD1 for D (6 bases). V was pared by 6 bases and J by 5 bases, with 8 bases between. This CDR3 region has 10 residues. Per the germline V gene, CDR1 is DFQATT and CDR2 is SNEGSKA (reference sequence). The CDR3 is CSAYRDEQYF. The CDR3 coding sequence is TGCAGTGCCTACAGGGACGAGCAGTACTTC.

This clone was counted a few times. The chain joins TRBV10-3 to TRBJ1-3, with 7 bases fitting TRBD1. Per the germline V gene, CDR1 is ENHRY and CDR2 is SYGVKD. The trim removed 6 bases at V and 2 bases at J, leaving 7 bases unmatched. This CDR3 region has 15 residues. CDR3 residues: CAISTTGVAGNTIYF. In DNA form, the CDR3 reads TGTGCCATCAGCACTACAGGGGTAGCTGGAAACACCATATATTTT.